Listed here is a single T cell receptor beta chain. Its target is not known. The CDR3 sequence is 15 residues long. The V segment lost 4 bases and the J segment 1 base; nucleotides outside the gene matches: 6. Germline values: CDR1 SGHRS, CDR2 YFSETQ. The data derive from a study of radiation and T cells in renal cell carcinoma. Study results and caveats: From baseline, blood top tumor clonotypes peaked at 2 weeks post-radiation.

Profiled with immunoSEQ multiplex PCR; TCRdb holds only in-frame clones, not every one. Of 120,000 or so clones in the sample, roughly four fifths were seen once. As for time point: blood 2 weeks post-SBRT. The treatment: 15 Gy SBRT to primary tumor, nephrectomy 4 weeks later. The sequence was obtained from an older woman with renal cell carcinoma. The source material was blood, sampled from a patient whose treatment included radiotherapy and nephrectomy. V usage is TRBV5-1 and J usage is TRBJ2-7; 9 nucleotides agree with TRBD1. The CDR3 DNA sequence: TGCGCCAGCAGCCCCCGACAGGGGGTGTCCTACGAGCAGTACTTC. Protein: CASSPRQGVSYEQYF.